What follows are 7 T cell receptor beta chains derived from one specimen sequenced in a study of OX40 agonist ivuxolimab in advanced cancers. TCRdb keeps only in-frame clones here, not all; method: immunoSEQ multiplex PCR. Altogether 130,000 or so clones are present, roughly 93% being singletons, with the ten largest covering more than 0.15%. Sequenced material: CD4+ or CD8+ T cells sorted from blood, taken in a trial of the OX40 agonist ivuxolimab. The receptors here all came from an adult with an advanced solid tumor such as melanoma, head and neck, liver or kidney cancer.

This chain joins TRBV6-5 and TRBJ2-5, with 7 bases lining up with TRBD2. Germline V lookup: CDR1 MNHEY, CDR2 SVGAGI. V gave up 6 bases and J gave up 3 bases; unmatched junction bases: 10. This CDR3 region has 15 residues. CDR3 residues: CASSPAGGGKETQYF. The DNA of the CDR3 is TGTGCCAGCAGCCCCGCCGGGGGAGGGAAAGAGACCCAGTACTTC.

V usage is TRBV27 and J usage is TRBJ2-3; 11 positions agree with TRBD2. CDR3 length: 16 residues. CDR1 and CDR2 from the germline V gene are MNHEY and SMNVEV (reference sequence). The trim removed 4 bases at V and 2 bases at J, leaving 5 bases unmatched. The CDR3 reads CASSYTSGGLTDTQYF. DNA for the CDR3: TGTGCCAGCAGTTATACTAGCGGGGGTCTCACAGATACGCAGTATTTT.

This chain joins TRBV19 and TRBJ2-1, with TRBD2 matching 9 bases. CDR1 is LNHDA, CDR2 SQIVND, per germline (reference sequence). The CDR3 sequence is 17 residues long. Trimming at V came to 5 bases and at J to 6 bases, leaving 14 bases not matched to a gene. CDR3 protein: CASSPSSRGRALNEQFF. CDR3 nucleotides: TGTGCCAGTAGTCCCAGTTCCCGCGGGAGGGCCCTCAATGAGCAGTTCTTC.

The genes are TRBV18 and TRBJ1-1; the D gene is possibly TRBD1 (5 bases). Germline CDR1 KGHSH, CDR2 LQKENI. There are 16 residues in the CDR3. Trimming left V 2 bases short and J 1 base short, with 14 bases between. The CDR3 loop is CASSPSGHGGNTEAFF. CDR3 in DNA: TGTGCCAGCTCACCAAGCGGGCACGGGGGGAACACTGAAGCTTTCTTT.

In nucleotides, the CDR3 is TGCGCCAGCAGCCAAAAAGGACAGGGGGATAACACCGGGGAGCTGTTTTTT. This gives the protein CASSQKGQGDNTGELFF. The rearrangement joins TRBV4-1 to TRBJ2-2; the match to TRBD1 covers 10 bases. After removal of 2 bases from V and 2 bases from J, the junction contained 5 bases not matched to a gene. There are 17 residues in the CDR3. The V gene's germline CDR1 is MGHRA and CDR2 YSYEKL.

The rearrangement links TRBV21-1 to TRBJ2-1; the tabulated D call, TRBD1, remains unverified against the DNA. TRBV21-1 is classified as a pseudogene. This CDR3 contains 16 residues. CDR3 nucleotide sequence: TGTGCCAGCAGCAAAGAAGGGGACAGGGAAGACAATGAGCAGTTCTTC. Translating gives CASSKEGDREDNEQFF.

This chain links TRBV28 with TRBJ2-6; D is unclear. The CDR3 is made up of 15 amino acids. Germline values: CDR1 MDHEN, CDR2 SYDVKM. V was trimmed by 5 bases and J by 0 bases, leaving 8 bases between them. The CDR3 spells CASSNTPSGANVLTF. CDR3 DNA sequence: TGTGCCAGCAGTAATACTCCCTCTGGGGCCAACGTCCTGACTTTC.